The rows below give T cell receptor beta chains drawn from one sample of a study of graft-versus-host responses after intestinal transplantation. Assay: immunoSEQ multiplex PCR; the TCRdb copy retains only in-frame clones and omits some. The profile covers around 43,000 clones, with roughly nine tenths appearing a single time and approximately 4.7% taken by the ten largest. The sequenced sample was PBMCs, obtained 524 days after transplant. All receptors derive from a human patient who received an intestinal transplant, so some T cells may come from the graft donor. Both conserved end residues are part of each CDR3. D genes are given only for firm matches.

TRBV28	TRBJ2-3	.	TGTGCCAGCAGTTTTACGGGTAGCACAGATACGCAGTATTTT	CASSFTGSTDTQYF
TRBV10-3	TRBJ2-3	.	TGTGCCATCAGAGGGGAGCGGACAGATACGCAGTATTTT	CAIRGERTDTQYF
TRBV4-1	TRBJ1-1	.	TGCGCCAGCAGCCAAGTGACGGGGCGGTGGACTGAAGCTTTCTTT	CASSQVTGRWTEAFF
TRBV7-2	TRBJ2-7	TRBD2	TGTGCCAGCAGCACCGGACTAGCGGGCTTCACCTACGAGCAGTACTTC	CASSTGLAGFTYEQYF
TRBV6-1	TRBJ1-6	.	TGTGCCTCCCAAGGGCCCACCAGAGGGTCACCCCTCCACTTT	CASQGPTRGSPLHF
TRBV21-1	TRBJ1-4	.	TGTGCCAGCCACAATGGCGCAAAACTGTTTTTT	CASHNGAKLFF
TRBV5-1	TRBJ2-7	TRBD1	TGCGCCAGCAGCCCTCGGACAGGGGGCCAGGGGGAGCAGTACTTC	CASSPRTGGQGEQYF
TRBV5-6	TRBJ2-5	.	TGTGCCAGCAGCTTGTCATTCGGCCCCGCGGGGACCCAGTACTTC	CASSLSFGPAGTQYF
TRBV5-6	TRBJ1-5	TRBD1	TGTGCCAGCAGCTCCGGACAGGGTTTTCTTCAGCCCCAGCATTTT	CASSSGQGFLQPQHF
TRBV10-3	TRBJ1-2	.	TGTGCCATCAGTGAGTCGGGGAACAACTATGGCTACACCTTC	CAISESGNNYGYTF